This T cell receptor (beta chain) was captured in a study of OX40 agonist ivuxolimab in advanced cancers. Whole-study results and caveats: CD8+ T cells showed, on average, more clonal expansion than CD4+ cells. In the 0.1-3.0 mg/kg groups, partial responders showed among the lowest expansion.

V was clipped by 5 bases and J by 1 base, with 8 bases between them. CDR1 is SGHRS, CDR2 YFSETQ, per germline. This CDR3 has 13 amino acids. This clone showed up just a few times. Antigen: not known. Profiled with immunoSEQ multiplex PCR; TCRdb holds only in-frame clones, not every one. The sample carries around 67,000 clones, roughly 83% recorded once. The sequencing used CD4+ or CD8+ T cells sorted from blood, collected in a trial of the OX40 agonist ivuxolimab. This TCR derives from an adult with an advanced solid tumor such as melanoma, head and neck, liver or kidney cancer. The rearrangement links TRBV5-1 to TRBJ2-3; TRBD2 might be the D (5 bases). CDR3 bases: TGCGCCAGCAGTAACGGGGGCACAGATACGCAGTATTTT. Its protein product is CASSNGGTDTQYF.